The T cell receptor (beta chain) described here comes from a study of chemoradiotherapy in HPV16-positive cancers. Study at large: Functional T-cell assays on a couple of HPV16-positive patients' cells defined candidate HPV-specific clones and common TCR motifs. Study results and limitations: Non-HPV-specific T cells did not expand in tumors during treatment, whereas candidate HPV-specific clones and E7-related motifs did. Only a couple of HPV16-positive patients supplied the functional HPV-specificity definition.

Points on this clone: Antigen: not known.

Clones were sequenced by immunoSEQ multiplex PCR, and TCRdb holds only the in-frame ones, with some missing. In the table there are 4,500 to 6,000 clones, over 65% of which are singletons. The CDR3 is 16 residues long. Trimming pared 4 bases from V and 0 bases from J, leaving 15 bases between. CDR1 and CDR2 from the germline V gene are SGHKS and YYEKEE (reference sequence). The chain carries TRBV5-5 and TRBJ2-3, with a tentative D call TRBD1 (6 bases). This sample was taken from a patient who underwent chemoradiotherapy. The sequence was obtained from a human donor with HPV-associated anogenital cancer. CDR3 nucleotides: TGTGCCAGCAGCCACCTTGGGACACCTAGCACAGATACGCAGTATTTT. Its translation is CASSHLGTPSTDTQYF.